A single sample is the source of the 30 T cell receptor beta chains below, sequenced in a study of T cells in tuberculosis. The table came from immunoSEQ multiplex PCR; TCRdb's copy has only in-frame clones and leaves some out. This table has 44,000 or so clones, around 96% appearing once. Input material: PBMCs. The receptors shown here come from a donor between 5 and 29 years old with latent tuberculosis or without tuberculosis infection.

V and J are TRBV14 and TRBJ1-2, with D possibly matching TRBD1 (6 bases). Germline CDR1 is SGHDN and CDR2 is FVKESK. The length of the CDR3 is 15 residues. Trimming stripped 5 bases from V and 3 bases from J, with 16 bases between. CDR3 coding DNA: TGTGCCAGCAGCAAGACAGGCATAAAGTACTATGGCTACACCTTC. The encoded protein is CASSKTGIKYYGYTF.

The chain links TRBV7-8 to TRBJ1-1; D may be TRBD1 (6 bases). Germline loops: CDR1 SGHVS, CDR2 FQNEAQ. Trimming shortened V by 5 bases and J by 3 bases, and 16 bases separated the two germline ends. This CDR3 spans 15 amino acids. For the CDR3, the DNA is TGTGCCAGCAGCCCTCGGCGGGGGGCATACACTGAAGCTTTCTTT. Translation: CASSPRRGAYTEAFF.

The CDR3 DNA sequence: TGTGCCAGCAGCCGGAGCACTGAAGCTTTCTTT. This gives the protein CASSRSTEAFF. The chain uses TRBV7-2 and TRBJ1-1; D gene unclear. Trimming pared 5 bases from V and 4 bases from J, leaving 5 bases between. The germline gives CDR1 SGHTA, CDR2 FQGNSA. CDR3 length: 11 amino acids.

V is TRBV7-6 and J is TRBJ1-1; D uncertain. The germline gives CDR1 SGHVS, CDR2 FNYEAQ. The V and J ends lost 1 base and 1 base respectively, with 7 bases between them. This CDR3 region has 14 residues. CDR3 nucleotide sequence: TGTGCCAGCAGCTTAGTACCCGGGAACACTGAAGCTTTCTTT. Encoded protein: CASSLVPGNTEAFF.

This chain connects TRBV6-1 to TRBJ2-1, with TRBD2 identical over 9 bases. The CDR3 has 15 amino acids. With V trimmed by 4 bases and J by 5 bases, 6 bases remained unmatched. Germline V gives CDR1 MNHNS, CDR2 SASEGT. The CDR3 sequence: CASSVTSGNNNEQFF. The CDR3 DNA is TGTGCCAGCAGTGTGACTAGCGGTAATAACAATGAGCAGTTCTTC.

CDR3 sequence reads: CASSLAGTSGTNEQFF. The CDR3 DNA reads TGTGCCAGCAGCTTGGCCGGGACTAGCGGGACCAATGAGCAGTTCTTC. The rearrangement joins TRBV5-4 to TRBJ2-1; 13 bases match TRBD2. Per germline, CDR1 SGHNT and CDR2 YYREEE (reference sequence). The CDR3 extends over 16 amino acids. V dropped 0 bases and J dropped 6; count of bases not matched to a gene: 3.

V and J are TRBV5-1 and TRBJ1-1; 11 bases agree with TRBD1. The trim removed 0 bases at V and 4 bases at J, leaving 2 bases unmatched. CDR3 length: 15 amino acids. CDR1 SGHRS and CDR2 YFSETQ come from the germline V gene. The CDR3 nucleotides read TGCGCCAGCAGCTTGGAGGGACAGGGGGGCACTGAAGCTTTCTTT. It encodes CASSLEGQGGTEAFF.

The chain is built from TRBV4-1 and TRBJ2-1, with D unresolved. Trimming shortened V by 0 bases and J by 7 bases, and 4 bases separated the two germline ends. The CDR3 runs 12 residues. Per the germline V gene, CDR1 is MGHRA and CDR2 is YSYEKL. The CDR3: CASSQDNNEQFF. In DNA, the CDR3 is TGCGCCAGCAGCCAAGATAATAATGAGCAGTTCTTC.

The chain links TRBV5-6 to TRBJ2-2; 8 bases are a match to TRBD2. J gave up 2 bases and V 2 bases, and 5 bases lay outside the gene matches. The CDR3 has 16 residues. Germline values: CDR1 SGHDT, CDR2 YYEEEE. CDR3 sequence: CASSLGLALNTGELFF. In DNA form, the CDR3 reads TGTGCCAGCAGCTTAGGACTAGCCCTAAACACCGGGGAGCTGTTTTTT.

The chain carries TRBV13 and TRBJ1-1, with 8 bases that match TRBD1. The J segment lost 6 bases and the V segment lost 0 bases, leaving 6 bases of the junction unmatched. There are 15 residues in the CDR3. Germline V gives CDR1 PRHDT, CDR2 FYEKMQ (reference sequence). The CDR3 reads CASSLGAGGASEAFF. The DNA for the CDR3 is TGTGCCAGCAGCTTAGGGGCAGGGGGCGCCTCTGAAGCTTTCTTT.

V and J are TRBV6-5 and TRBJ1-2; 9 bases are shared with TRBD1. With 4 bases clipped from V and 4 bases from J, the junction kept 4 bases outside the gene matches. CDR1 and CDR2 from the germline V gene are MNHEY and SVGAGI. The CDR3 is made up of 14 amino acids. CDR3 nucleotides: TGTGCCAGCAGTTCACAGGGGGCAGGCTATGGCTACACCTTC. Residues: CASSSQGAGYGYTF.

This clone has just one count. This sequence joins TRBV6-5 and TRBJ1-2, with 9 nucleotides matching TRBD1. Germline V gene lookup returns CDR1 MNHEY and CDR2 SVGAGI. CDR3 length equals 14 residues. Unmatched junction bases numbered 3, after V lost 5 bases and J lost 2 bases. The CDR3 sequence: CASSPGTGNYGYTF. Written as DNA, the CDR3 is TGTGCCAGCAGTCCCGGGACAGGGAACTATGGCTACACCTTC.

The V and J genes are TRBV19 and TRBJ2-7; 10 bases are a match to TRBD2. Losses at the gene ends were 3 bases for V and 7 bases for J; bases not matched to a gene: 9. The CDR3 contains 15 residues. Germline values: CDR1 LNHDA, CDR2 SQIVND (reference sequence). The chain's CDR3 is CASSIGLAGVWEQYF. The CDR3 DNA is TGTGCCAGTAGTATCGGCCTAGCGGGAGTATGGGAGCAGTACTTC.

This clone was detected only once. The V and J genes are TRBV11-2 and TRBJ1-2, with D uncertain. The V gene's germline CDR1 is SGHAT and CDR2 FQNNGV. V dropped 2 bases and J dropped 4 bases, with 14 bases sitting between them. The CDR3 runs 15 residues. The DNA of the CDR3 is TGTGCCAGCAGCTTACTTACGGGGTTTGCCTATGGCTACACCTTC. It encodes CASSLLTGFAYGYTF.

J is TRBJ1-4 and V is TRBV6-1; D not certain. V shed 4 bases and J shed 3 bases, with 15 bases lying between them. CDR3 length: 16 amino acids. The germline V gene has CDR1 MNHNS and CDR2 SASEGT. In DNA, the CDR3 is TGTGCCAGCAGTGTCCCCACGAGGGAGTCTAATGAAAAACTGTTTTTT. Protein sequence: CASSVPTRESNEKLFF.

This sequence joins TRBV6-5 and TRBJ2-1; 10 positions agree with TRBD2. Germline CDR1 and CDR2: MNHEY and SVGAGI. CDR3 length: 16 residues. J was trimmed by 9 bases and V by 4 bases; bases with no gene match: 12. The chain's CDR3 is CASSSLTSGRTGEQFF. Here the CDR3 DNA reads TGTGCCAGCAGTTCCTTGACTAGCGGGCGGACAGGTGAGCAGTTCTTC.

This clone was seen a single time. V gene TRBV1 combines with J gene TRBJ2-3; the table's D call of TRBD2 was not tested on the DNA. TRBV1 is reported as a pseudogene. The length of the CDR3 is 22 residues. For the CDR3, the DNA is TGCACCAGCAGCCGCGTCCCTTTGATCAATAGCGGCCGAAATCAATACACAGATACGCAGTATTTT. This encodes CTSSRVPLINSGRNQYTDTQYF.

The CDR3 sequence: CASSAPTGIGSYNEQFF. The CDR3 region has the DNA TGTGCCAGCAGCGCGCCAACAGGGATCGGCTCCTACAATGAGCAGTTCTTC. This chain uses TRBV9 with TRBJ2-1; the D gene is possibly TRBD1 (6 bases). The CDR3 consists of 17 residues. Germline V gives CDR1 SGDLS, CDR2 YYNGEE. Between the trimmed V and J ends, which lost 3 bases and 0 bases, there was a span of 16 bases.

The chain joins TRBV6-6 to TRBJ2-3; 7 nucleotides match TRBD1. V lost 4 bases to trimming and J lost 3 bases; unmatched junction nucleotides: 10. Germline loops: CDR1 MNHNY, CDR2 SVGAGI (reference sequence). The CDR3 runs 16 residues. The DNA of the CDR3 is TGTGCCAGCAGTTCAGGGGGAGCTGGAGGTACAGATACGCAGTATTTT. Its protein product is CASSSGGAGGTDTQYF.

This rearrangement joins TRBV15 to TRBJ1-4; 8 bases match TRBD1. In germline, CDR1 is LNHNV, CDR2 YYDKDF (reference sequence). With 1 base clipped from V and 8 bases from J, the junction kept 6 bases outside the gene matches. This CDR3 is built from 15 residues. CDR3 DNA: TGTGCCACCAGCAGAGGGGAACAGGGGGAGGAAAAACTGTTTTTT. It encodes CATSRGEQGEEKLFF.

This clone is a singleton in its sample. The V gene is TRBV5-1, the J gene TRBJ1-5, with D perhaps TRBD1 (6 bases). This CDR3 has 15 residues. Germline V CDR1 and CDR2: SGHRS, YFSETQ. Trimming removed 2 bases from V and 5 bases from J, with 14 bases in between. In DNA form, the CDR3 reads TGCGCCAGCAGCTTTCAAGGGGGAGCTGATCAGCCCCAGCATTTT. Translation gives CASSFQGGADQPQHF.

The V gene is TRBV12-2, the J gene TRBJ2-7; no DNA check was done on the table's D call, TRBD2. TRBV12-2 is tagged as a pseudogene. The CDR3 loop spans 18 amino acids. CDR3 bases: TGTGCAAGTCGCTTAGCCCCCGGTCGCGGGAGGCGCTCCTACGAGCAGTACTTC. Encoded protein: CASRLAPGRGRRSYEQYF.

This chain uses TRBV5-8 with TRBJ1-2; 10 bases match TRBD1. With V trimmed by 0 bases and J by 8 bases, 10 bases remained unmatched. Looked up from germline, CDR1 is SGHTS and CDR2 is YDEGEE. The CDR3 contains 16 residues. The CDR3 DNA reads TGTGCCAGCAGCTTGGGCGGATTGGGACAGGGGTACGGCTACACCTTC. Translated: CASSLGGLGQGYGYTF.

CDR3 sequence: CASSLVGASGGELFF. CDR3 DNA sequence: TGTGCCAGCAGCTTAGTAGGCGCCTCAGGCGGGGAGCTGTTTTTT. V usage is TRBV7-7 and J usage is TRBJ2-2; D unclear. There are 15 residues in the CDR3. The V and J ends lost 1 base and 7 bases respectively, with 13 bases between them. From germline, CDR1 is SSHAT and CDR2 FNYEAQ (reference sequence).

The chain combines TRBV30 with TRBJ2-5; the D gene is possibly TRBD1 (5 bases). Germline CDR1 is GTSNPN and CDR2 is SVGIG (reference sequence). Trimming pared 0 bases from V and 5 bases from J, leaving 10 bases between. The length of the CDR3 is 13 residues. CDR3 amino acids: CAWSVNYRETQYF. CDR3 coding DNA: TGTGCCTGGAGTGTCAATTACAGGGAGACCCAGTACTTC.

This sequence joins TRBV5-1 and TRBJ2-1; no firm D call. The CDR3 spans 12 residues. V was pared by 2 bases and J by 5 bases, with 5 bases between. Germline loops: CDR1 SGHRS, CDR2 YFSETQ. CDR3 DNA sequence: TGCGCCAGCAGCTTAACAGACAATGAGCAGTTCTTC. Its translation: CASSLTDNEQFF. Drawing the rest from reference TRBV5-1 and TRBJ2-1, the complete variable domain is KAGVTQTPRYLIKTRGQQVTLSCSPISGHRSVSWYQQTPGQGLQFLFEYFSETQRNKGNFPGRFSGRQFSNSRSEMNVSTLELGDSALYLCASSLTDNEQFFGPGTRLTVL.

V usage is TRBV5-1 and J usage is TRBJ2-2; 8 bases agree with TRBD1. Germline values: CDR1 SGHRS, CDR2 YFSETQ. The junction had 3 bases not matched to a gene; V was cut back by 4 bases and J by 1 base. This CDR3 spans 15 amino acids. The CDR3 is CASSPGQGNTGELFF. The CDR3 DNA reads as TGCGCCAGCAGCCCCGGACAGGGGAACACCGGGGAGCTGTTTTTT.

The chain uses TRBV5-1 and TRBJ1-5; possible D gene TRBD1, 5 bases. This CDR3 contains 14 residues. V dropped 4 bases and J dropped 5 bases, with 13 bases sitting between them. The germline gives CDR1 SGHRS, CDR2 YFSETQ. The chain's CDR3 is CASSPDSNDQPQHF. Here the CDR3 DNA reads TGCGCCAGCAGCCCCGACAGTAACGATCAGCCCCAGCATTTT.

This chain joins TRBV14 and TRBJ1-1; 8 bases map to TRBD1. The CDR3 is 15 residues long. J gave up 5 bases and V 4 bases, and 9 bases lay outside the gene matches. Germline CDR1 is SGHDN and CDR2 is FVKESK. The CDR3: CASSPQGAPGTEAFF. Here the CDR3 DNA reads TGTGCCAGCAGCCCGCAGGGGGCCCCCGGGACTGAAGCTTTCTTT. The complete variable domain, with remaining parts taken from reference TRBV14 and TRBJ1-1, reads EAGVTQFPSHSVIEKGQTVTLRCDPISGHDNLYWYRRVMGKEIKFLLHFVKESKQDESGMPNNRFLAERTGGTYSTLKVQPAELEDSGVYFCASSPQGAPGTEAFFGQGTRLTVV.

The rearrangement uses TRBV7-2 and TRBJ2-1, with 10 bases aligning to TRBD2. The junction had 0 bases not matched to a gene; V was cut back by 3 bases and J by 4 bases. There are 14 residues in the CDR3. Looked up from germline, CDR1 is SGHTA and CDR2 is FQGNSA. CDR3 sequence: CASSFSGGYNEQFF. For the CDR3, the DNA is TGTGCCAGCAGCTTTAGCGGGGGGTACAATGAGCAGTTCTTC. Together with reference TRBV7-2 and TRBJ2-1, the CDR3 gives the full variable domain: GAGVSQSPSNKVTEKGKDVELRCDPISGHTALYWYRQSLGQGLEFLIYFQGNSAPDKSGLPSDRFSAERTGGSVSTLTIQRTQQEDSAVYLCASSFSGGYNEQFFGPGTRLTVL.